Listed below are T cell receptor beta chains from one sample, sequenced in a study of identical twins. MiXCR was run by TCRdb on the 5' RACE reads, yielding one entry per CDR3 protein. The profile shows around 510,000 distinct CDR3 sequences, roughly an eighth of them singletons. This sample also appeared in a second study, on yellow fever vaccine responses in identical twins.

What was sequenced was CD4+ T cells sorted from blood. These receptors were obtained from a woman aged 18-30 years in good health. The CDR3 runs from the conserved cysteine through the conserved F or W. A D gene is named only where the DNA matches it firmly. Clone size is shown for a subset of rows, as once, few, many or a class of expanded clone.

d_call,j_call,clone_size,v_call,cdr3_aa,cdr3_nt
TRBD1,TRBJ1-5,-,TRBV7-2,CASSPGGGGPQHF,TGTGCCAGCAGCCCAGGAGGGGGCGGGCCCCAGCATTTT
-,TRBJ1-1,many,TRBV6-2/TRBV6-3,CASSHLTGRLNTEAFF,TGTGCCAGCAGTCACCTTACGGGACGGTTGAACACTGAAGCTTTCTTT
-,TRBJ2-3,few,TRBV6-2/TRBV6-3,CASRNPRADTQYF,TGTGCCAGCAGAAACCCACGGGCGGATACGCAGTATTTT
-,TRBJ2-5,-,TRBV5-1,CASSLGAAQETQYF,TGCGCCAGCAGCTTGGGGGCAGCTCAAGAGACCCAGTACTTC
-,TRBJ2-3,few,TRBV28,CASGRGGSTDTQYF,TGTGCCAGCGGGAGGGGGGGGAGCACAGATACGCAGTATTTT
TRBD1,TRBJ1-5,once,TRBV5-5,CASSTDRALIQPQHF,TGTGCCAGCAGCACTGACAGGGCGTTAATTCAGCCCCAGCATTTT
-,TRBJ2-7,-,TRBV10-1,CASSFYSPGGEQYF,TGCGCCAGCAGCTTCTACTCCCCTGGAGGAGAGCAGTACTTC
-,TRBJ2-7,few,TRBV20-1,CSAGGFRGEGYEQYF,TGCAGTGCTGGAGGGTTTAGGGGGGAGGGGTACGAGCAGTACTTC
-,TRBJ1-1,many,TRBV3-1,CASSQAGEAFF,TGTGCCAGCAGCCAAGCAGGGGAAGCTTTCTTT
-,TRBJ2-3,-,TRBV20-1,CSAAKPTDTQYF,TGCAGTGCGGCGAAACCCACAGATACGCAGTATTTT
TRBD1,TRBJ2-5,few,TRBV12-3/TRBV12-4,CASSGQGPQETQYF,TGTGCCAGCAGCGGACAGGGGCCCCAAGAGACCCAGTACTTC
TRBD1,TRBJ1-6,many,TRBV3-1,CASSIDRGSSPLHF,TGTGCCAGCAGCATTGACAGGGGTAGTTCACCCCTCCACTTT
-,TRBJ2-2,-,TRBV20-1,CSARPGRTNTGELFF,TGCAGTGCTAGACCGGGACGAACCAACACCGGGGAGCTGTTTTTT
-,TRBJ2-2,few,TRBV24-1,CATRRDTGELFF,TGTGCCACAAGACGGGACACCGGGGAGCTGTTTTTT
-,TRBJ2-7,many,TRBV20-1,CSARDSAGSSYEQYF,TGCAGTGCTAGAGATTCGGCAGGTAGCTCCTACGAGCAGTACTTC
-,TRBJ2-7,-,TRBV9,CASSVTTDSYEQYF,TGTGCCAGCAGCGTCACGACAGACTCCTACGAGCAGTACTTC
TRBD1,TRBJ1-2,few,TRBV20-1,CSTGVSGGYTF,TGCAGTACAGGGGTCTCTGGTGGCTACACCTTC
-,TRBJ1-3,few,TRBV5-1,CASSLVPDSGNTIYF,TGCGCCAGCAGCTTGGTCCCGGACTCTGGAAACACCATATATTTT
TRBD1,TRBJ1-6,-,TRBV12-3/TRBV12-4,CASSPPGQGHSPLHF,TGTGCCAGCAGTCCACCGGGACAGGGACATTCACCCCTCCACTTT
TRBD1,TRBJ2-7,few,TRBV5-1,CASSFRTGGLYEQYF,TGCGCCAGCAGCTTCCGGACAGGGGGTCTGTATGAGCAGTACTTC
-,TRBJ1-1,many,TRBV12-3/TRBV12-4,CASRRNRDTEAFF,TGTGCCAGCAGGCGCAACAGGGACACTGAAGCTTTCTTT
TRBD2,TRBJ2-3,-,TRBV29-1,CSVDPAGITDTQYF,TGCAGCGTTGACCCAGCGGGGATCACAGATACGCAGTATTTT
TRBD2,TRBJ2-7,-,TRBV6-2/TRBV6-3,CASSYPTSGRAYEQYF,TGTGCCAGCAGTTACCCTACTAGCGGGAGGGCCTACGAGCAGTACTTC
-,TRBJ2-7,once,TRBV20-1,CSARDTHRGGAHYDQYF,TGCAGTGCTAGAGATACTCATAGGGGCGGGGCCCACTACGATCAGTACTTC
-,TRBJ2-3,many,TRBV29-1,CSALLGGRTDTQYF,TGCAGCGCACTTCTGGGGGGGCGCACAGATACGCAGTATTTT
-,TRBJ1-2,-,TRBV6-2/TRBV6-3,CASSYSPGESYGYTF,TGTGCCAGCAGTTACTCGCCCGGAGAGAGCTATGGCTACACCTTC
-,TRBJ2-2,-,TRBV20-1,CSAKYRRNTGELFF,TGCAGTGCTAAATATAGGAGGAACACCGGGGAGCTGTTTTTT
-,TRBJ2-7,few,TRBV7-2,CASSLGAHSYEQYF,TGTGCCAGCAGCTTAGGCGCACACTCCTACGAGCAGTACTTC
TRBD2,TRBJ2-7,many,TRBV12-3/TRBV12-4,CASTLAGIAYEQYF,TGTGCCAGCACCCTAGCGGGAATAGCCTACGAGCAGTACTTC
TRBD2,TRBJ2-3,-,TRBV20-1,CSATSRLAALSTDTQYF,TGCAGTGCTACCAGCCGACTAGCGGCTTTAAGCACAGATACGCAGTATTTT
-,TRBJ2-1,-,TRBV3-1,CASSQDRINEQFF,TGTGCCAGCAGCCAAGACCGAATCAATGAGCAGTTCTTC
TRBD2,TRBJ2-2,-,TRBV28,CASSLRGGTNTGELFF,TGTGCCAGCAGTTTGCGGGGGGGTACGAACACCGGGGAGCTGTTTTTT
TRBD2,TRBJ2-5,-,TRBV29-1,CSVAGGSGETQYF,TGCAGCGTTGCGGGAGGGTCTGGAGAGACCCAGTACTTC
TRBD1,TRBJ2-5,few,TRBV27,CASSPGQGRGTQYF,TGTGCCAGCAGCCCTGGACAGGGAAGAGGGACCCAGTACTTC
TRBD2,TRBJ2-3,-,TRBV11-2,CASRSGGKTDTQYF,TGTGCCAGCAGGTCGGGGGGGAAAACAGATACGCAGTATTTT
TRBD2,TRBJ2-7,few,TRBV6-2/TRBV6-3,CASLRLAGGPVSYEQYF,TGTGCCAGCCTACGACTAGCGGGAGGTCCAGTCTCCTACGAGCAGTACTTC